This T cell receptor (beta chain) originates from a study of OX40 agonist ivuxolimab in advanced cancers. Study as a whole: Patients assigned to dose escalation were diagnosed with hepatocellular carcinoma, melanoma, renal cell or head and neck cancer.

Systemic immunosuppression or a history of autoimmune disease excluded patients. Points from the study as a whole: Normalized T-cell clonal expansion was also low in a subset of nonresponders.

This clone ranks as medium-sized. Its target is unknown. Libraries were prepared by immunoSEQ multiplex PCR; TCRdb keeps only in-frame clonotypes and omits some of them. The sample holds 20,000 to 25,000 clones, 85% to 90% seen once. The ends were cut back, 3 bases at V and 1 base at J, with 13 bases in the middle. CDR3 length: 15 residues. Germline lookup yields CDR1 SGHRS and CDR2 YFSETQ. This specimen consisted of CD4+ or CD8+ T cells sorted from blood, obtained in a trial of the OX40 agonist ivuxolimab. This TCR derives from an adult with an advanced solid tumor such as melanoma, head and neck, liver or kidney cancer. This chain joins TRBV5-1 and TRBJ1-1; D is ambiguous. CDR3 in amino acids: CASSSFTSGNTEAFF. The CDR3, as DNA: TGCGCCAGCAGCTCATTCACCTCAGGGAACACTGAAGCTTTCTTT.